Below are 18 T cell receptor beta chains sequenced from a single sample in a study of T cells after yellow fever vaccination. Each CDR3 protein gets one entry after TCRdb re-called the 5' RACE reads with MiXCR. The data hold fewer than 350,000 distinct CDR3 sequences, with more than 8.5% observed a single time. The specimen comprised PBMCs, sampled on the day of the first yellow fever vaccination. Receptors originate from a man between 18 and 35 years old who received the YFV17D yellow fever vaccine.

Ten or more counts support this clonotype. The V call is TRBV5-1, the J call TRBJ2-1, with D perhaps being TRBD1 or TRBD2 (5 bases each). The V and J ends lost 4 bases and 7 bases respectively, with 21 bases between them. The V gene's germline CDR1 is SGHRS and CDR2 YFSETQ. This CDR3 contains 16 residues. In DNA form, the CDR3 reads TGCGCCAGCAGCGCGCGTGGGGACGTCAAGTCGAATGAGCAGTTCTTC. It translates to CASSARGDVKSNEQFF.

The V and J genes are TRBV7-3 and TRBJ2-2; no firm D call. The CDR3 is 13 amino acids. V was trimmed by 5 bases and J by 5 bases, leaving 9 bases between them. CDR1 SGHTA and CDR2 FQGTGA come from the germline V gene. Here the CDR3 reads CASSPRMTGELFF. The CDR3 DNA follows: TGTGCCAGCAGCCCTAGAATGACCGGGGAGCTGTTTTTT.

Only a few counts were recorded for this clonotype. The chain couples TRBV29-1 to TRBJ2-1; the D gene is possibly TRBD2 (5 bases). V was shortened by 0 bases and J by 5 bases, with 8 bases between the two germline ends. Germline CDR1 is SQVTM and CDR2 is ANQGSEA. This CDR3 comprises 13 residues. The CDR3 reads CSVEEDGNNEQFF. Here the CDR3 DNA reads TGCAGCGTTGAAGAGGACGGGAACAATGAGCAGTTCTTC.

This clonotype has a count of ten or more. The rearrangement links TRBV18 to TRBJ2-1; D gene unclear. CDR1 KGHSH and CDR2 LQKENI come from the germline V gene. CDR3 length equals 11 residues. Deletions cut 2 bases from V and 5 bases from J, with 1 base between. This chain's CDR3 is CASSPNNEQFF. The CDR3 bases are TGTGCCAGCTCACCAAACAATGAGCAGTTCTTC.

The chain combines TRBV20-1 with TRBJ2-5, with D possibly TRBD2 on 5 matching bases. This CDR3 spans 13 amino acids. Looked up from germline, CDR1 is DFQATT and CDR2 is SNEGSKA (reference sequence). The V end lost 6 bases, the J end lost 2 bases, and 13 bases lay between the germline ends. The CDR3 here is CSALSRGQETQYF. DNA for the CDR3: TGCAGTGCCTTGTCCCGGGGTCAAGAGACCCAGTACTTC.

This clonotype was counted at least ten times. The V and J genes are TRBV20-1 and TRBJ2-3; TRBD2 matches 10 bases. The CDR3 totals 15 residues. The V and J ends lost 2 bases and 5 bases, in that order; junction bases with no gene match: 7. CDR1 is DFQATT and CDR2 is SNEGSKA in the germline V gene (reference sequence). For the CDR3, the DNA is TGCAGTGCTAGAAAGCGGGGGGGCCTGGTAGATACGCAGTATTTT. Amino acid sequence: CSARKRGGLVDTQYF.

This clonotype came up a few times. This may be a read error, as it is one base from a much larger clone. The rearrangement joins TRBV7-2 to TRBJ2-3, with D unresolved. The CDR3 loop spans 11 amino acids. V was shortened by 3 bases and J by 5 bases, with 3 bases between the two germline ends. Per germline, CDR1 SGHTA and CDR2 FQGNSA. In DNA form, the CDR3 reads TGTGCCAGCAGCTTTAAAGATACGCAGTATTTT. Protein: CASSFKDTQYF.

This clonotype turned up a few times. The chain has TRBV7-2 and TRBJ2-3; 7 bases match TRBD2. The CDR3 runs 15 residues. V was pared by 3 bases and J by 2 bases, with 5 bases of the junction left unmatched. Germline values: CDR1 SGHTA, CDR2 FQGNSA. The CDR3 DNA reads as TGTGCCAGCAGCTTTCTAGCGGTTCTCACAGATACGCAGTATTTT. Translating it yields CASSFLAVLTDTQYF.

This clonotype came up many times. Here the CDR3 reads CASSLSPTDTQYF. The CDR3 DNA is TGTGCCAGCAGCTTGTCTCCAACAGATACGCAGTATTTT. V and J are TRBV12-3 or TRBV12-4 and TRBJ2-3; no clear D. This CDR3 region has 13 residues. V lost 6 bases and J lost 3, with 10 bases in between.

This clonotype occurred many times. The chain joins TRBV12-3 or TRBV12-4 to TRBJ2-7; 7 bases agree with TRBD1. The CDR3 is 12 residues long. V was pared by 7 bases and J by 5 bases, with 5 bases of the junction left unmatched. The CDR3 DNA is TGTGCCAGCACAACAGGGGTCAACGAGCAGTACTTC. It specifies CASTTGVNEQYF.

In regard to this clonotype: This may be a read error: a much more frequent sequence differs by one nucleotide. This chain joins TRBV12-3 or TRBV12-4 and TRBJ2-3, with no clear D. The CDR3 has 10 residues. Trimming took 8 bases from V and 8 from J, leaving 8 bases between them. The CDR3 nucleotides read TGTGCCAGCGGCGCAGGTACGCAGTATTTT. Protein sequence: CASGAGTQYF.

The chain combines TRBV7-9 with TRBJ2-1; no definite D call. The CDR3 has 15 amino acids. Germline V gives CDR1 SEHNR, CDR2 FQNEAQ (reference sequence). The germline V and J ends were trimmed by 3 bases and 0 bases, with 9 bases remaining between them. CDR3 bases: TGTGCCAGCAGCTTGGGCTTCTACTCCTACAATGAGCAGTTCTTC. Residues: CASSLGFYSYNEQFF.

The chain links TRBV5-4 to TRBJ2-5; D call uncertain. Trimming left V 5 bases short and J 0 bases short, with 8 bases between. The CDR3 is made up of 13 amino acids. Germline CDR1 reads SGHNT; CDR2 reads YYREEE (reference sequence). The CDR3 is CASSQEDQETQYF. The CDR3 region has the DNA TGTGCCAGCAGTCAGGAAGACCAAGAGACCCAGTACTTC.

This clonotype was seen ten or more times. This chain links TRBV7-2 with TRBJ1-4, with D tentatively TRBD1 (6 bases). Trimming cost V 1 base and J 2 bases, with 8 bases left between them. From germline, CDR1 is SGHTA and CDR2 FQGNSA. The CDR3 spans 15 residues. The CDR3 reads CASSLDRATNEKLFF. CDR3 DNA sequence: TGTGCCAGCAGCTTAGACAGGGCCACTAATGAAAAACTGTTTTTT. Together with reference TRBV7-2 and TRBJ1-4, the CDR3 gives the full variable domain: GAGVSQSPSNKVTEKGKDVELRCDPISGHTALYWYRQSLGQGLEFLIYFQGNSAPDKSGLPSDRFSAERTGGSVSTLTIQRTQQEDSAVYLCASSLDRATNEKLFFGSGTQLSVL.

This clonotype was detected a few times. An end of the junction does not agree with germline; a read error may underlie this. The chain joins TRBV3-1 to TRBJ2-3; no clear D gene. Per the germline V gene, CDR1 is LGHDT and CDR2 is YNNKEL (reference sequence). The CDR3 runs 13 residues. The CDR3 region is CASSQEAGSRFSF. The CDR3 coding sequence is TGTGCCAGCAGCCAAGAAGCAGGCTCGAGGTTCTCTTTT.

This clonotype was seen only a few times. The chain joins TRBV6-1 to TRBJ2-3; maybe TRBD1 (5 bases). CDR3 length equals 15 residues. CDR1 and CDR2 from the germline V gene are MNHNS and SASEGT. V dropped 6 bases and J dropped 2 bases, with 15 bases sitting between them. CDR3 amino acids: CASRTQGMVTDTQYF. CDR3 bases: TGTGCCAGCAGGACGCAGGGCATGGTCACAGATACGCAGTATTTT.

This sequence joins TRBV29-1 and TRBJ2-4; D remains unclear. V lost 4 bases and J lost 0, with 13 bases in between. The CDR3 is 15 residues long. The V gene's germline CDR1 is SQVTM and CDR2 ANQGSEA. DNA of the CDR3: TGCAGCGTTGCTGGAGAAGAACTAGCCAAAAACATTCAGTACTTC. The encoded protein is CSVAGEELAKNIQYF.

V gene TRBV7-2 combines with J gene TRBJ2-3, with 11 bases fitting TRBD2. CDR3 length: 20 amino acids. V gave up 1 base and J gave up 0 bases; unmatched junction bases: 12. From germline, CDR1 is SGHTA and CDR2 FQGNSA. CDR3 sequence (DNA): TGTGCCAGCAGCTTAGTGCTAGCGGGGGGCCCCTCCTCTAGCACAGATACGCAGTATTTT. This sequence encodes CASSLVLAGGPSSSTDTQYF. Combining the CDR3 with reference TRBV7-2 and TRBJ2-3 gives the whole variable domain GAGVSQSPSNKVTEKGKDVELRCDPISGHTALYWYRQSLGQGLEFLIYFQGNSAPDKSGLPSDRFSAERTGGSVSTLTIQRTQQEDSAVYLCASSLVLAGGPSSSTDTQYFGPGTRLTVL.